This T cell receptor (beta chain) was obtained from a study of T cells in Graves' hyperthyroidism and ophthalmopathy (dated by TCRdb to about 2019). Describing the broader study: Peripheral blood samples were taken at the time of initial diagnosis, prior to any treatment. After sampling, hyperthyroidism patients received methimazole starting at 30 mg daily, and ophthalmopathy patients received high-dose intravenous methylprednisolone. To identify distinguishing TCR V-J signatures, a discovery cohort of 100 or so patients was used, comprising under 45 with Graves' ophthalmopathy and 57 with stable Graves' hyperthyroidism. In roughly six Graves' hyperthyroidism patients, the study also compared T-cell repertoires from thyroid tissue with T-cell repertoires from blood. The approximately 98 discovery patients were randomly divided into training and test sets at a 7:3 ratio. The paper reports TCR Vbeta CDR3 sequencing of fewer than 150 peripheral blood samples: 43 ophthalmopathy, around 80 hyperthyroidism and around 17 progressor patients. Prospective prediction of ophthalmopathy was tested in an independent validation cohort of under 20 hyperthyroidism patients and 17 patients who later progressed to ophthalmopathy. Results the study describes overall, beyond this receptor: A model built on a 13 V-J signature distinguished ophthalmopathy from stable hyperthyroidism, reaching about 89% sensitivity and around 81% specificity in cross-validation and 80%/75% in testing. In validation, progression to ophthalmopathy was predicted by the model with 70% to 71% sensitivity and roughly 76% specificity, a median of about 6.8 months before onset. No statistical method was used to fix the sample size in advance, and group allocation was not hidden from the investigators. Blood samples also contained most of the expanded thyroid clonotypes (frequency above 0.001), which suggests that blood repertoires may reflect thyroid immune responses.

Graves' hyperthyroidism was defined as stable when no progression to ophthalmopathy occurred over 18 months of follow-up. The hyperthyroidism patients were between 18 and 65 years old and newly diagnosed, with a disease duration of less than 2 months. Any patient with an uncontrolled infection, another autoimmune disease, pregnancy or lactation was excluded. Diagnoses were established on the basis of clinical symptoms, serum thyroxine and TRAb, thyroid ultrasound, and orbital computed tomography. PBMCs were separated from roughly 10 ml of fresh peripheral blood using Ficoll-Paque density gradient centrifugation. Total RNA was extracted with Trizol reagent, and quality was checked on an Agilent 2100 Bioanalyzer. Sequences DFQATT (CDR1) and SNEGSKA (CDR2) are obtained from the germline V gene (reference sequence). Trimmed from V: 5 bases; trimmed from J: 14 bases; junction bases lacking a gene match: 7. Reading from cysteine to phenylalanine, the CDR3 counts 12 amino acids. The kept DNA is CDR3 alone, 36 bases in frame from the first base.

Details on this clonotype: What this receptor recognizes is not known. Per-base quality was not reported, and no clone a single base away is much larger than it.

The TCR beta CDR3 regions were amplified from the RNA transcripts. The TCR CDR3 was subjected to a first round of RT-PCR using the HTBI primer set and the Qiagen OneStep RT-PCR kit. Libraries were constructed in a second round of multiplex PCR, after which size selection and purification were performed. Paired-end sequencing of the libraries was performed with 100 bp reads on an Illumina HiSeq2000. The study's own analysis went as follows. SOAPnuke was used to process the raw data, throwing out any read that contained adapters or uncalled bases, had a mean Phred below 15, or lacked an exact constant-primer or identifier match. High-quality paired reads were merged with COPE v1.2.5, and unique nucleotide sequences were defined as clonotypes. Clonotypes were aligned to IMGT TRBV, TRBD and TRBJ reference segments using MiTCR v1.1. The analysis was restricted to V-J combinations with a frequency above 0.0001, which together covered 99.2% of the repertoires. The TCS score was defined as the ratio of F50 (clonal expansion) to E x V (chaos), calculated using BLOSUM62-based TCRdist between CDR3 peptides within each V-J. Welch's t-statistics and random forest reduced roughly 530 V-J features to 13, which were used in a naive Bayes classifier (R e1071). TCRdb itself trimmed the public reads at Q25 with fastp, ran MiXCR and retained productive beta chains. Each entry merges the rows of one CDR3 protein and shows their most common DNA and genes. What appears here as the V and J calls and clone size reflects TCRdb's work, not the paper's. This sample gives hundreds of thousands of distinct CDR3 sequences in total; 15% to 18% of them show up just once. The ten biggest clones cover less than 15% of the sample.

The receptor comes from a woman aged 18-29 years with Graves' hyperthyroidism. The sample consisted of blood. The sequence links TRBV20-1 to TRBJ2-5; TRBD2 matches 14 bases in the middle. The nucleotide sequence reads TGCAGTGCTGATGGACTAGCGGGGGGCCCTTACTTC. Translated, it gives CSADGLAGGPYF.